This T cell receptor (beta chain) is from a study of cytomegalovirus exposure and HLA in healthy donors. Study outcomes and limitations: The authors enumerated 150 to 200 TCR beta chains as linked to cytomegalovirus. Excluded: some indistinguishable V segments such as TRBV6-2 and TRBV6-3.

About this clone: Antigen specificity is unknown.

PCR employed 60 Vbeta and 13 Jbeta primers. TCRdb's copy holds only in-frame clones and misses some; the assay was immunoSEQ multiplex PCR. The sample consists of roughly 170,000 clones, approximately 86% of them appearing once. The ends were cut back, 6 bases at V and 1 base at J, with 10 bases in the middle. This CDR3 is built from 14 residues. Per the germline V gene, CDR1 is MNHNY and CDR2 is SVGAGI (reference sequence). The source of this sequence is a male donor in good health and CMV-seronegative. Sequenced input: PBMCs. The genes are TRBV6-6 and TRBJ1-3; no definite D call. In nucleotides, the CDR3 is TGTGCCAGCAGCCCCCGCGCATCTGGAAACACCATATATTTT. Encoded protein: CASSPRASGNTIYF.